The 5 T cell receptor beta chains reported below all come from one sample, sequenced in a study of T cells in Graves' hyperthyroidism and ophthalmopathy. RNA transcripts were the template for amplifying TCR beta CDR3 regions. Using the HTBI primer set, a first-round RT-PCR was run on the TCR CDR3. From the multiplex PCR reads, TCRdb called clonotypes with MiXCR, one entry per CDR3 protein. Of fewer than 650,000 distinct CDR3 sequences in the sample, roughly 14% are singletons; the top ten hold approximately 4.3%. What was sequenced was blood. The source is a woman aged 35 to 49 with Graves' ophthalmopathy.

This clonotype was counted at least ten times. The CDR3 nucleotides are TGTGCCAGCAGTCGTGGTCGGAACAATCAGCCCCAGCATTTT. Protein product: CASSRGRNNQPQHF. The V gene is TRBV12-3 or TRBV12-4, the J gene TRBJ1-5; D uncertain. The CDR3 is made up of 14 amino acids. Trimming pared 5 bases from V and 3 bases from J, leaving 11 bases between.

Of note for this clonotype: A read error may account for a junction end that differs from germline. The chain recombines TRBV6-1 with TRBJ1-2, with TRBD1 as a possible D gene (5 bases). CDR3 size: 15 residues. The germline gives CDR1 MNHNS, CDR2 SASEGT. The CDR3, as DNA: TGTGCCAGCAGTGAAAGAACAGGAGCTAACTATGGCCACACCTTC. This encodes CASSERTGANYGHTF.

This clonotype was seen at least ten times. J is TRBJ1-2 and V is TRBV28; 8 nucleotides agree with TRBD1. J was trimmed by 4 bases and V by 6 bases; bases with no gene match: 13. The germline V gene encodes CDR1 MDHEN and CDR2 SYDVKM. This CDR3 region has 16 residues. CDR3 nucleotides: TGTGCCAGCAGCATTACCGGGACAGGACTAGGCTATGGCTACACCTTC. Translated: CASSITGTGLGYGYTF.

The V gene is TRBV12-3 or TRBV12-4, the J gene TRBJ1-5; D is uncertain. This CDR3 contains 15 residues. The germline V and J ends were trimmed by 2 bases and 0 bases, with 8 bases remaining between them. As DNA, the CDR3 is TGTGCCAGCAGTTTATTTGCCGATAGCAATCAGCCCCAGCATTTT. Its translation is CASSLFADSNQPQHF.

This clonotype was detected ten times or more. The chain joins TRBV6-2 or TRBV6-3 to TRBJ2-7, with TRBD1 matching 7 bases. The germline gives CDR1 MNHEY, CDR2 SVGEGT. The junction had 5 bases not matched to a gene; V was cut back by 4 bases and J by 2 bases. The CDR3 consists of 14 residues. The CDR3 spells CASSWAGQAYEQYF. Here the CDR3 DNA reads TGTGCCAGCAGTTGGGCAGGACAGGCCTACGAGCAGTACTTC.